Presented here are 2 T cell receptor beta chains from one specimen sequenced in a study of OX40 agonist ivuxolimab in advanced cancers. Profiling relied on immunoSEQ multiplex PCR, and the TCRdb table lists in-frame clones only, not all of them. The sample shows 100,000 or so clones, about 91% of them seen only once. Material: CD4+ or CD8+ T cells sorted from blood, obtained in a trial of the OX40 agonist ivuxolimab. These receptor sequences come from an adult with an advanced solid tumor such as melanoma, head and neck, liver or kidney cancer.

V and J are TRBV28 and TRBJ1-1; D gene uncertain. CDR3 size: 17 residues. V dropped 3 bases and J dropped 1 base, with 18 bases sitting between them. Germline V gene sequence: CDR1 MDHEN, CDR2 SYDVKM. The CDR3 spells CASSFSGVGRTNTEAFF. As DNA, the CDR3 is TGTGCCAGCAGTTTCTCTGGTGTAGGGAGGACGAACACTGAAGCTTTCTTT.

The V call is TRBV7-2, the J call TRBJ1-1; 8 nucleotides line up with TRBD1. Looked up from germline, CDR1 is SGHTA and CDR2 is FQGNSA. There are 16 residues in the CDR3. V trimming: 2 bases; J trimming: 0 bases; junction bases outside the gene matches: 5. The CDR3 reads CASSLRTGPMNTEAFF. In nucleotides, the CDR3 is TGTGCCAGCAGCTTAAGGACAGGGCCCATGAACACTGAAGCTTTCTTT.